This TCR beta chain appears in the sequencing data of a study of T cell responses to AZD1222 COVID-19 vaccine. The count of this clone is one. The table came from immunoSEQ multiplex PCR; TCRdb's copy has only in-frame clones and leaves some out. The sample holds more than 150,000 clones, over 80% seen once. The CDR3 has 16 amino acids. V lost 2 bases to trimming and J lost 2 bases; unmatched junction nucleotides: 8. CDR1 and CDR2 (germline): MNHEY, SVGEGT. The chain links TRBV6-2 or TRBV6-3 to TRBJ1-2; 7 bases line up with TRBD1. The receptor comes from an adult in good health. Sequences were derived from peripheral blood, sampled on day 0 of AZD1222 vaccination. This CDR3 is CASSYGGGGLNYGYTF. The CDR3 DNA follows: TGTGCCAGCAGTTACGGGGGAGGGGGCCTAAACTATGGCTACACCTTC.